The 10 T cell receptor beta chains presented below share a single source sample, sequenced in a study of post-analysis software for immune sequencing data. Unique molecular identifiers were built into the TCR beta cDNA libraries. Each CDR3 protein gets one entry after TCRdb re-called the PCR reads with MiXCR. The profile shows 380,000 or so distinct CDR3 sequences, about a third of them singletons. The antigens of these receptors remain unknown. General study results and limits: Roughly 5 TRBV segments, TRBV5-6, TRBV5-1 and TRBV20-1 among them, were found more frequent in patients than controls.

Sequencing was performed on blood. The receptors were sampled from a girl aged 10 to 17 with multiple sclerosis.

Remarks on this clonotype: A read error is possible here, since a much larger clone lies one base away. The V gene is TRBV7-9, the J gene TRBJ2-7; tentative D call: TRBD1 (7 bases). V lost 1 base and J lost 4, with 23 bases in between. The CDR3 is made up of 18 amino acids. CDR1 is SEHNR, CDR2 FQNEAQ, per germline (reference sequence). The chain's CDR3 is CASSLVQGGSPPVYEQYF. CDR3 in DNA: TGTGCCAGCAGCTTAGTCCAGGGGGGATCCCCCCCTGTGTACGAGCAGTACTTC.

This clonotype has just a few counts. In DNA form, the CDR3 reads TGTGCCAGCAGCGTAGGGGCAGGGAACCAAGAGACCCAGTACTTC. Its translation is CASSVGAGNQETQYF. V and J are TRBV9 and TRBJ2-5, with a possible D match to TRBD1 (5 bases). Germline V gives CDR1 SGDLS, CDR2 YYNGEE. V lost 0 bases and J 0 bases, leaving 9 bases between the germline ends. The length of the CDR3 is 15 residues.

The chain is built from TRBV6-2 or TRBV6-3 and TRBJ2-2, with 9 bases matching TRBD1. The CDR3 runs 12 residues. The V gene end was trimmed by 11 bases and the J gene end by 6 bases; junction bases not matched to a gene: 4. Germline V gene sequence: CDR1 MNHEY, CDR2 SVGEGT. DNA for the CDR3: TGTGCCGGACGACAGGGGGCCGGGGAGCTGTTTTTT. It encodes CAGRQGAGELFF.

The genes are TRBV6-6 and TRBJ2-7, with 10 bases matching TRBD1. Germline V gene lookup returns CDR1 MNHNY and CDR2 SVGAGI (reference sequence). This CDR3 is built from 15 residues. V gave up 2 bases and J gave up 6 bases; unmatched junction bases: 7. CDR3 nucleotides: TGTGCCAGCAGTTACCCCCGGGACAGGGGCCGCGAGCAGTACTTC. Protein product: CASSYPRDRGREQYF.

The rearrangement uses TRBV6-5 and TRBJ1-1, with D maybe TRBD1 (5 bases). The CDR3 covers 16 residues. Trimming took off 2 bases at V and 4 bases at J, with 17 bases between the two ends. Germline V gene lookup returns CDR1 MNHEY and CDR2 SVGAGI. CDR3 amino acids: CASSYGRGYLATEAFF. DNA for the CDR3: TGTGCCAGCAGTTACGGGCGGGGCTACCTCGCCACTGAAGCTTTCTTT.

J is TRBJ2-2 and V is TRBV7-8, with 10 bases lining up with TRBD2. Germline lookup yields CDR1 SGHVS and CDR2 FQNEAQ. Trimming cost V 2 bases and J 3 bases; bases outside gene matches: 6. The CDR3 has 17 residues. CDR3 loop: CASSLPAGGSHTGELFF. CDR3 nucleotide sequence: TGTGCCAGCAGCTTACCAGCGGGGGGGTCCCACACCGGGGAGCTGTTTTTT.

V and J are TRBV7-8 and TRBJ1-5; D not certain. The V end was cut by 5 bases, the J end by 0 bases, with 20 bases between. The germline V gene encodes CDR1 SGHVS and CDR2 FQNEAQ. This CDR3 spans 18 amino acids. CDR3: CASSALDAHFPSNQPQHF. The CDR3 DNA reads as TGTGCCAGCAGCGCATTAGACGCCCATTTTCCTAGCAATCAGCCCCAGCATTTT.

V and J are TRBV6-5 and TRBJ1-2, with D unresolved. Germline V CDR1 and CDR2: MNHEY, SVGAGI. The ends were cut back, 5 bases at V and 4 bases at J, with 14 bases in the middle. This CDR3 is built from 14 residues. The CDR3, as DNA: TGTGCCAGCAGTAACCATCTGACGGGCTATGGCTACACCTTC. It encodes CASSNHLTGYGYTF.

The DNA of the CDR3 is TGCAGCGTTGACCGATCTACGCAGTATTTT. It specifies CSVDRSTQYF. J is TRBJ2-3 and V is TRBV29-1; D not certain. The ends were cut back, 3 bases at V and 8 bases at J, with 6 bases in the middle. Germline lookup yields CDR1 SQVTM and CDR2 ANQGSEA. The length of the CDR3 is 10 residues.

The chain links TRBV12-3 or TRBV12-4 to TRBJ1-1, with TRBD1 as a possible D gene (6 bases). CDR3 size: 14 residues. Trimming shortened V by 5 bases and J by 4 bases, and 14 bases separated the two germline ends. CDR3 DNA sequence: TGTGCCAGCAGTCTTAACGGGGGCGGCACTGAAGCTTTCTTT. Translated, it gives CASSLNGGGTEAFF.